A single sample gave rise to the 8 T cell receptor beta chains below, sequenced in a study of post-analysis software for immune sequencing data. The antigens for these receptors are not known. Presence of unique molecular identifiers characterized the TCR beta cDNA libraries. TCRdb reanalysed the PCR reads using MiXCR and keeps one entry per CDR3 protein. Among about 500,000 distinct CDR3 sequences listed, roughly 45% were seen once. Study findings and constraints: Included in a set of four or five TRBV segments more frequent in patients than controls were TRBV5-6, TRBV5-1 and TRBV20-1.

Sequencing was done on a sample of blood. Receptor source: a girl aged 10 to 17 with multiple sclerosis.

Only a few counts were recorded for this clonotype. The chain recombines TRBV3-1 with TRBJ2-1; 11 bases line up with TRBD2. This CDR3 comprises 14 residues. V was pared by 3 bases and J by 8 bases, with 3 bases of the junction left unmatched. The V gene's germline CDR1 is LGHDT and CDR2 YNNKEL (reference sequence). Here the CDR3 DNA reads TGTGCCAGCAGCCACGGACTAGCGGGTTATGAGCAGTTCTTC. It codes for CASSHGLAGYEQFF.

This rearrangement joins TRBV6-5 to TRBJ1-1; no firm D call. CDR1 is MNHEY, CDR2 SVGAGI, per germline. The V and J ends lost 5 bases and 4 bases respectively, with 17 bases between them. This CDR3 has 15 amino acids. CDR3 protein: CASSTGPSLGTEAFF. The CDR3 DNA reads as TGTGCCAGCAGTACCGGGCCCTCCCTTGGCACTGAAGCTTTCTTT.

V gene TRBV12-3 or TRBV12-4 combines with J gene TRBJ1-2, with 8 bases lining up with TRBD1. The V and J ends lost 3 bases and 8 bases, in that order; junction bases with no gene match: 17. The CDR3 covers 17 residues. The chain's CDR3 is CASSFSQAFSDRDGYTF. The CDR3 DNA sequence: TGTGCCAGCAGTTTTTCCCAAGCATTCTCGGACAGGGACGGCTACACCTTC.

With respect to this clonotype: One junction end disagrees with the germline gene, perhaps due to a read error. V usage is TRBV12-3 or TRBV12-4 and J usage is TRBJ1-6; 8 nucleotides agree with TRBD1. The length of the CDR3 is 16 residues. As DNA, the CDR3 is TGTGCCAGCAGTTTCTACAGGGGGAGAAGGACTTCACCCCCCCACTTT. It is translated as CASSFYRGRRTSPPHF.

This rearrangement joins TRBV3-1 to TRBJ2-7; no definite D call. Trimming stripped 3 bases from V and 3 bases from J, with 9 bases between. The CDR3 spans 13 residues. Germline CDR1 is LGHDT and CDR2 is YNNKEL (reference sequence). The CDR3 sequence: CASSQMHLYEQYF. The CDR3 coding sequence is TGTGCCAGCAGCCAGATGCACCTCTACGAGCAGTACTTC.

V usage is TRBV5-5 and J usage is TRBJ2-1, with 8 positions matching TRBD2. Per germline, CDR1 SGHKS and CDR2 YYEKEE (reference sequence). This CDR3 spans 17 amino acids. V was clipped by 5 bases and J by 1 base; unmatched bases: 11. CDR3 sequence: CASRYHKRELSYNEQFF. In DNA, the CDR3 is TGTGCCAGCAGATACCACAAGCGGGAGTTATCCTACAATGAGCAGTTCTTC.

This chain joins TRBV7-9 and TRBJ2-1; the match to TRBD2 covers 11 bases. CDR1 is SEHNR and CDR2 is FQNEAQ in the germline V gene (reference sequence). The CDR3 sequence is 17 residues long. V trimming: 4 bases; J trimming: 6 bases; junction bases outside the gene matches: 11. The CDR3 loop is CASSSNPGTSGRNEQFF. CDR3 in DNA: TGTGCCAGCAGCTCGAACCCGGGGACTAGCGGACGCAATGAGCAGTTCTTC.

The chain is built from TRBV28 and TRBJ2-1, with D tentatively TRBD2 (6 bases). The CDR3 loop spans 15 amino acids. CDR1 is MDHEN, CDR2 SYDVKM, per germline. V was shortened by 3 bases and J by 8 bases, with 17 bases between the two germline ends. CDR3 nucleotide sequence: TGTGCCAGCAGTTTGCGCGGGACTCCTTTACATGAGCAGTTCTTC. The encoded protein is CASSLRGTPLHEQFF.